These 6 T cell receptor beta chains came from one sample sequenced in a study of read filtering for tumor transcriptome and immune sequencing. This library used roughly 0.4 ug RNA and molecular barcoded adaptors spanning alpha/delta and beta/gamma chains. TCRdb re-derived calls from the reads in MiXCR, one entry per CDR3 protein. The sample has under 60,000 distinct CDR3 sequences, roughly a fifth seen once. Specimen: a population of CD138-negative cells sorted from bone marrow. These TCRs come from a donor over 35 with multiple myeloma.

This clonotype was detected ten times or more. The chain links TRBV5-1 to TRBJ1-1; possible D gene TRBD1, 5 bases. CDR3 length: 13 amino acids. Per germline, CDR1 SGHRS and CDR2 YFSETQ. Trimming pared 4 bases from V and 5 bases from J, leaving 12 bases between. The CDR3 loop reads CASSQSGGTEAFF. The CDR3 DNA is TGCGCCAGCAGCCAGTCGGGGGGGACTGAAGCTTTCTTT.

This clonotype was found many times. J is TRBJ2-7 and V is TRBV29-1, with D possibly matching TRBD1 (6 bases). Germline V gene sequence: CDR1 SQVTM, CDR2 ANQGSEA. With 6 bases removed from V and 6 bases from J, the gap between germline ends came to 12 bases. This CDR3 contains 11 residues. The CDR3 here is CSVRGFREQYF. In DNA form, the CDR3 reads TGCAGCGTCAGGGGTTTCCGCGAGCAGTACTTC.

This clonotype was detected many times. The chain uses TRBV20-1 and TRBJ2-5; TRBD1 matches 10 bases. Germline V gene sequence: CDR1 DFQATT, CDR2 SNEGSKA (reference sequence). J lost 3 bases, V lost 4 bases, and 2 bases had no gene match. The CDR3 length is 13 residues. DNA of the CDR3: TGCAGTGCTAAGACAGGGGGCAAAGAGACCCAGTACTTC. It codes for CSAKTGGKETQYF.

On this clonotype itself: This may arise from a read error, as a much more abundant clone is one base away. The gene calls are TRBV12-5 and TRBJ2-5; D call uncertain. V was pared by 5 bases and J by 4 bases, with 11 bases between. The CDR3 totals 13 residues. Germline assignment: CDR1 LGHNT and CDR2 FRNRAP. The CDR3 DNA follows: TGTGCTAGTGGTGGCGAAGAAGCAGAGACCCAGTACTTC. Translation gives CASGGEEAETQYF.

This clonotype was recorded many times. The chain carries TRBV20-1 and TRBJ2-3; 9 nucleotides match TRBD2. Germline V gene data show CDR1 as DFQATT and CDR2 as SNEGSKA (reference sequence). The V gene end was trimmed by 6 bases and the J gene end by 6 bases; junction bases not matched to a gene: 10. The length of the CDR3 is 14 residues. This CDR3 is CSAWVGAGGDTQYF. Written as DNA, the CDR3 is TGCAGTGCCTGGGTCGGAGCGGGGGGCGATACGCAGTATTTT.

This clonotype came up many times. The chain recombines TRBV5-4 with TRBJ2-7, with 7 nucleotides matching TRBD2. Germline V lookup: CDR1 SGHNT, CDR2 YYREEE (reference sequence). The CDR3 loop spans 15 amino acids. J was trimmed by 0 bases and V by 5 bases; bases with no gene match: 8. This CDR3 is CASSPRAGSSYEQYF. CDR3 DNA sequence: TGTGCCAGCAGTCCTAGAGCGGGGAGCTCCTACGAGCAGTACTTC. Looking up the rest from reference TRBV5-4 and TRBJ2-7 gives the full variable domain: ETGVTQSPTHLIKTRGQQVTLRCSSQSGHNTVSWYQQALGQGPQFIFQYYREEENGRGNFPPRFSGLQFPNYSSELNVNALELDDSALYLCASSPRAGSSYEQYFGPGTRLTVT.